The 23 T cell receptor beta chains in this list originate from one sample, sequenced in a study of CD8+ T cells in alopecia areata. The treatment is: oral pan-JAK inhibitor, 5-10 mg twice daily. Once RNA had been extracted, it was reverse transcribed into cDNA to act as the sequencing template. The repertoire was sequenced with immunoSEQ multiplex PCR; TCRdb's copy has only in-frame clones and lacks some. The data hold over 200,000 clones, with 55% to 70% observed a single time. The specimen comprised CD4+ T cells sorted from blood, sampled at week 4, from a patient treated with tofacitinib. These receptors all stem from a human donor with alopecia areata.

This clone was counted between two and nine times. The J gene is TRBJ1-4, the V gene TRBV29-1; 10 nucleotides line up with TRBD1. V lost 7 bases to trimming and J lost 8 bases; unmatched junction nucleotides: 7. Germline-derived CDR1 and CDR2 are SQVTM and ANQGSEA. This CDR3 is built from 13 residues. The CDR3 loop reads CSAAGTGAEKLFF. CDR3 sequence (DNA): TGCAGCGCCGCCGGGACAGGGGCGGAAAAACTGTTTTTT.

The sample holds one count of this clone. J is TRBJ2-5 and V is TRBV29-1; D gene ambiguous. This CDR3 has 12 amino acids. Germline V gives CDR1 SQVTM, CDR2 ANQGSEA. With 5 bases removed from V and 2 bases from J, the gap between germline ends came to 9 bases. The CDR3 DNA sequence: TGCAGCGTTCACCTCTTTCAAGAGACCCAGTACTTC. It encodes CSVHLFQETQYF.

CDR3 bases: TGTGCCAGCAGCTTGGAGCCTCTGAGGGAGCAGTACTTC. It translates to CASSLEPLREQYF. The chain combines TRBV5-8 with TRBJ2-7; D remains unclear. Germline V gene lookup returns CDR1 SGHTS and CDR2 YDEGEE. With 0 bases removed from V and 7 bases from J, the gap between germline ends came to 11 bases. The CDR3 contains 13 residues.

This clone was detected once. This chain joins TRBV15 and TRBJ2-2, with D unclear. Germline CDR1 and CDR2: LNHNV and YYDKDF (reference sequence). The CDR3 spans 15 residues. V gave up 1 base and J gave up 3 bases, with 9 bases separating them. The DNA for the CDR3 is TGTGCCACCAGCAGAGGCCAGGAACACACCGGGGAGCTGTTTTTT. It translates to CATSRGQEHTGELFF.

The chain links TRBV29-1 to TRBJ2-7, with a weak D call TRBD1 (6 bases). V was clipped by 2 bases and J by 3 bases, with 14 bases between them. This CDR3 comprises 14 residues. Germline V gene sequence: CDR1 SQVTM, CDR2 ANQGSEA. CDR3 protein: CSVEQRGTLYEQYF. CDR3 nucleotides: TGCAGCGTTGAACAAAGGGGGACCCTCTACGAGCAGTACTTC.

The rearrangement joins TRBV30 to TRBJ2-3; possibly TRBD1 or TRBD2 for D (5 bases each). This CDR3 is built from 14 residues. The V and J ends lost 5 bases and 0 bases respectively, with 12 bases between them. Germline V gives CDR1 GTSNPN, CDR2 SVGIG (reference sequence). CDR3 loop: CAWRREGSTDTQYF. The CDR3 region has the DNA TGTGCCTGGCGTCGTGAGGGGAGCACAGATACGCAGTATTTT.

This clone came up a few times. The chain couples TRBV29-1 to TRBJ1-1; the D gene is possibly TRBD1 (5 bases). The CDR3 consists of 12 residues. Germline-derived CDR1 and CDR2 are SQVTM and ANQGSEA. Trimming left V 2 bases short and J 8 bases short, with 12 bases between. CDR3 sequence: CSVELTASEAFF. Written as DNA, the CDR3 is TGCAGCGTTGAATTGACAGCGTCAGAAGCTTTCTTT.

The chain uses TRBV29-1 and TRBJ2-7; 9 bases fit TRBD2. CDR3 length equals 14 residues. V shed 1 base, J shed 0 bases, and the junction held 1 base outside the gene matches. CDR1 is SQVTM and CDR2 is ANQGSEA in the germline V gene. The CDR3 is CSVEGGGASYEQYF. CDR3 DNA sequence: TGCAGCGTTGAAGGCGGGGGGGCCTCCTACGAGCAGTACTTC.

Comments on this clone: At one of its ends the junction is not consistent with the germline gene, which may arise from a read error. V is TRBV7-9 and J is TRBJ1-1; unclear D gene. The CDR3 loop spans 13 amino acids. Germline CDR1 reads SEHNR; CDR2 reads FQNEAQ (reference sequence). CDR3 nucleotide sequence: TGTGCCAACAGCCGAGAGCCGAACACTGAAGCTTTCTTT. Its protein product is CANSREPNTEAFF. The entire variable domain, with the rest obtained from reference TRBV7-9 and TRBJ1-1, is as follows: DTGVSQNPRHKITKRGQNVTFRCDPISEHNRLYWYRQTLGQGPEFLTYFQNEAQLEKSRLLSDRFSAERPKGSFSTLEIQRTEQGDSAMYLCANSREPNTEAFFGQGTRLTVV.

This clone was recorded a few times. The chain employs TRBV9 and TRBJ1-1; no clear D gene. The V end lost 0 bases, the J end lost 0 bases, and 9 bases lay between the germline ends. The CDR3 length is 15 residues. Germline-derived CDR1 and CDR2 are SGDLS and YYNGEE. In DNA form, the CDR3 reads TGTGCCAGCAGCGTAGAACCGAACATGAACACTGAAGCTTTCTTT. Amino acid sequence: CASSVEPNMNTEAFF.

The chain joins TRBV30 to TRBJ2-7; no definite D call. The CDR3 is 15 amino acids. V shed 0 bases and J shed 6 bases, with 18 bases lying between them. Per the germline V gene, CDR1 is GTSNPN and CDR2 is SVGIG (reference sequence). The CDR3 DNA reads TGTGCCTGGAGTGTAAAAGAGGCAAACCCGGGCGAGCAGTACTTC. Its protein product is CAWSVKEANPGEQYF.

The chain uses TRBV7-2 and TRBJ2-1, with D possibly matching TRBD2 (6 bases). This CDR3 has 13 residues. Per the germline V gene, CDR1 is SGHTA and CDR2 is FQGNSA. Trimming removed 4 bases from V and 7 bases from J, with 11 bases in between. CDR3 sequence reads: CASSSTRGNEQFF. As DNA, the CDR3 is TGTGCCAGCAGCTCGACGCGGGGAAATGAGCAGTTCTTC.

This clone was seen only once. V usage is TRBV7-2 and J usage is TRBJ2-3; D not certain. The ends were cut back, 3 bases at V and 4 bases at J, with 5 bases in the middle. Germline lookup yields CDR1 SGHTA and CDR2 FQGNSA. CDR3 length: 12 residues. CDR3 bases: TGTGCCAGCAGCTTGTCCGCAGATACGCAGTATTTT. Encoded protein: CASSLSADTQYF.

This chain uses TRBV4-3 with TRBJ2-1; TRBD2 matches at 11 bases. V shed 1 base and J 3 bases; nucleotides not matched to a gene: 2. The CDR3 contains 16 residues. Germline V lookup: CDR1 LGHNA, CDR2 YSLEER. CDR3 in DNA: TGCGCCAGCAGCCAAGGCCTAGCGGGGGGCTACAATGAGCAGTTCTTC. Encoded protein: CASSQGLAGGYNEQFF.

This clone was seen more than once but under ten times. The chain joins TRBV25-1 to TRBJ2-5; the match to TRBD1 covers 7 bases. In germline, CDR1 is MGHDK, CDR2 SYGVNS. The CDR3 covers 13 residues. V dropped 6 bases and J dropped 4; count of bases not matched to a gene: 5. The CDR3 region is CASSPGGSETQYF. CDR3 nucleotides: TGTGCCAGCAGCCCAGGGGGATCAGAGACCCAGTACTTC.

This clone was counted a single time. The rearrangement links TRBV7-2 to TRBJ2-7; 7 bases fit TRBD2. The V segment lost 5 bases and the J segment 3 bases; nucleotides outside the gene matches: 13. Germline lookup yields CDR1 SGHTA and CDR2 FQGNSA. The CDR3 has 16 residues. CDR3 sequence (DNA): TGTGCCAGCAGCGTAAGCGGGACGGGAGGTAGCTACGAGCAGTACTTC. Translating gives CASSVSGTGGSYEQYF.

This CDR3 reads CAWSEGRGYGYTF. CDR3 DNA: TGTGCCTGGAGTGAAGGCAGGGGCTATGGCTACACCTTC. The rearrangement links TRBV30 to TRBJ1-2; possible D gene TRBD1, 6 bases. Trimming took 1 base from V and 4 from J, leaving 10 bases between them. This CDR3 has 13 residues. The germline CDR1 and CDR2 sequences are GTSNPN and SVGIG (reference sequence).

This clone was detected many times. The chain recombines TRBV7-2 with TRBJ2-3, with D unclear. The CDR3 spans 12 residues. V was shortened by 6 bases and J by 1 base, with 5 bases between the two germline ends. The germline gives CDR1 SGHTA, CDR2 FQGNSA. The DNA of the CDR3 is TGTGCCAGCAGTCATGGCACAGATACGCAGTATTTT. Translating it yields CASSHGTDTQYF.

This clone showed up just a few times. This chain connects TRBV7-9 to TRBJ1-2; 11 nucleotides line up with TRBD1. Germline loops: CDR1 SEHNR, CDR2 FQNEAQ (reference sequence). The CDR3 has 16 residues. V shed 5 bases, J shed 3 bases, and the junction held 8 bases outside the gene matches. Here the CDR3 reads CASSPDPGQGDYGYTF. DNA of the CDR3: TGTGCCAGCAGCCCCGACCCGGGACAGGGGGACTATGGCTACACCTTC.

This chain uses TRBV18 with TRBJ2-1; D remains ambiguous. The germline CDR1 and CDR2 sequences are KGHSH and LQKENI. There are 12 residues in the CDR3. Trimming shortened V by 4 bases and J by 10 bases, and 11 bases separated the two germline ends. Written as DNA, the CDR3 is TGTGCCAGCTCACTATTAAGGACGGAGCAGTTCTTC. Translated, it gives CASSLLRTEQFF. Variable domain in full (rest from reference TRBV18 and TRBJ2-1): NAGVMQNPRHLVRRRGQEARLRCSPMKGHSHVYWYRQLPEEGLKFMVYLQKENIIDESGMPKERFSAEFPKEGPSILRIQQVVRGDSAAYFCASSLLRTEQFFGPGTRLTVL.

This clone came up a few times. This sample includes further DNA sequences coding for the same CDR3. This chain joins TRBV5-1 and TRBJ2-5; D might be TRBD1 or TRBD2, each matching 5 bases. CDR1 is SGHRS and CDR2 is YFSETQ in the germline V gene. This CDR3 spans 14 amino acids. V lost 4 bases and J lost 1, with 11 bases in between. The CDR3 DNA follows: TGCGCCAGCAGCAGCAGGGACGGCCAAGAGACCCAGTACTTC. This gives the protein CASSSRDGQETQYF.

J is TRBJ1-1 and V is TRBV7-2, with D perhaps TRBD1 (5 bases). The CDR3 is made up of 12 amino acids. V lost 5 bases, J lost 11 bases, and 15 bases lay in between. Per germline, CDR1 SGHTA and CDR2 FQGNSA. The CDR3 DNA follows: TGTGCCAGCAGCCCGGGACTAAATGCGGCTTTCTTT. It codes for CASSPGLNAAFF.

In DNA form, the CDR3 reads TGTGCCAGCAGAAGGGGACAAACGAACACCGGGGAGCTGTTTTTT. This translates into CASRRGQTNTGELFF. The rearrangement links TRBV6-5 to TRBJ2-2, with TRBD1 as a possible D gene (6 bases). The V gene's germline CDR1 is MNHEY and CDR2 SVGAGI. CDR3 length equals 15 residues. The ends were cut back, 6 bases at V and 0 bases at J, with 11 bases in the middle.